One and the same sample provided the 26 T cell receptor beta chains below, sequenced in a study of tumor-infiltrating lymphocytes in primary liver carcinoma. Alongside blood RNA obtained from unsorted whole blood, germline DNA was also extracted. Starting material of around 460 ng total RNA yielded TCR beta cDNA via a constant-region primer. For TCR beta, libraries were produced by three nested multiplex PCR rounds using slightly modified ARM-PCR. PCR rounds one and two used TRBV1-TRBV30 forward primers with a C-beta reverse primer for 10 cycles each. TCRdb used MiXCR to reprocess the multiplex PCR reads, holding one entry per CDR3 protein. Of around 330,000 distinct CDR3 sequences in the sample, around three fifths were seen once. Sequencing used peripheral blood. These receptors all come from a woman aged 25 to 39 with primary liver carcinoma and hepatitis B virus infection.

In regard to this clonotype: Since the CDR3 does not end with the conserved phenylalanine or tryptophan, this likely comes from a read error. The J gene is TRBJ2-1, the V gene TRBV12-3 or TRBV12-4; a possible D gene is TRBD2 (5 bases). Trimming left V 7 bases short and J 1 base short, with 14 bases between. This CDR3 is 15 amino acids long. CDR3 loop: CASNPTSDSYNEQFI. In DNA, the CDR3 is TGTGCCAGCAACCCTACTAGTGATTCCTACAATGAGCAGTTCATC.

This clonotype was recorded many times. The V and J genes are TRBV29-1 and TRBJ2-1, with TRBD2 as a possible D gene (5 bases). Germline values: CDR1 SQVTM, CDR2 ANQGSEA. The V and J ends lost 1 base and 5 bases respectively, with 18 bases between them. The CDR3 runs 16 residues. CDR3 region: CSVEAALGVRNNEQFF. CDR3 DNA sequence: TGCAGCGTTGAAGCTGCCCTGGGAGTTAGGAACAATGAGCAGTTCTTC.

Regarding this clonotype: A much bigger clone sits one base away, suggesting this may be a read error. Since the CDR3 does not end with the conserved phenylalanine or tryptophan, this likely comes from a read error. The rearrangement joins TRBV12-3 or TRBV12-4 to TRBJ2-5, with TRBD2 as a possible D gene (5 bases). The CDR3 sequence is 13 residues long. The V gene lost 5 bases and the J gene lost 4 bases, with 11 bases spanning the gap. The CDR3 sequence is CASSPSSRETQYL. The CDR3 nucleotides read TGTGCCAGCAGTCCCTCTAGCCGAGAGACCCAGTACCTC.

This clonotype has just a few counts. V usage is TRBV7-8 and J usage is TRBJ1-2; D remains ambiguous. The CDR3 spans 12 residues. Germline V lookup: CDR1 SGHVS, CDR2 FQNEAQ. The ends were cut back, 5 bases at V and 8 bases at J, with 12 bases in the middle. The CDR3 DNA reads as TGTGCCAGCAGCCCGTCCTTTCAAGGCTACACCTTC. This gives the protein CASSPSFQGYTF.

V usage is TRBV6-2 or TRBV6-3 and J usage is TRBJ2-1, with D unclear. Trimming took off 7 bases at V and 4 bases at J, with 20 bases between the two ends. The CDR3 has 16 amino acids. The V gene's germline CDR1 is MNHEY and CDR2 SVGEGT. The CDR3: CASTQVGRNGYNEQFF. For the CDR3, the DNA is TGTGCCAGCACCCAGGTTGGCCGAAACGGATACAATGAGCAGTTCTTC.

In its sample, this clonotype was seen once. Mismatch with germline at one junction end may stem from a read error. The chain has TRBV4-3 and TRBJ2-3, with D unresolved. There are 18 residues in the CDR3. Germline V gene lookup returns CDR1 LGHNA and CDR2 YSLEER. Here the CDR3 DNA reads TGCGCCAGCAGCCAGTCGGTCTGGCTGGGCGATCCCGATGATTCGCAGTGTTTT. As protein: CASSQSVWLGDPDDSQCF.

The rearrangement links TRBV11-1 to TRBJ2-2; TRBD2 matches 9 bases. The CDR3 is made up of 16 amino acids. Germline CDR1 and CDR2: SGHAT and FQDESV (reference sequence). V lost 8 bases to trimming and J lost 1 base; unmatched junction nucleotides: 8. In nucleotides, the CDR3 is TGTGCCAGCGGCCCCCGACTAGCGGTGAACACCGGGGAGCTGTTTTTT. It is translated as CASGPRLAVNTGELFF.

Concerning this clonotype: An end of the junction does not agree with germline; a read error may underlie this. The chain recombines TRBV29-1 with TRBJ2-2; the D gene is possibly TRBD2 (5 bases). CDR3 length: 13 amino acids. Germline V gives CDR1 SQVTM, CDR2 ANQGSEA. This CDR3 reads CSVEEVDTGELCF. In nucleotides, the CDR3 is TGCAGCGTTGAAGAGGTAGACACCGGGGAGCTGTGTTTT.

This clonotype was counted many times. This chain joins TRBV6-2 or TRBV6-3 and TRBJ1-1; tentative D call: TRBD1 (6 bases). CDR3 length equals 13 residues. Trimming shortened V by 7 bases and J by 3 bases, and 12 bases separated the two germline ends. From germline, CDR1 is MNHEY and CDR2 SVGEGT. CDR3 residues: CASTYNRDTEAFF. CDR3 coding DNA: TGTGCCAGCACCTATAACAGGGACACTGAAGCTTTCTTT.

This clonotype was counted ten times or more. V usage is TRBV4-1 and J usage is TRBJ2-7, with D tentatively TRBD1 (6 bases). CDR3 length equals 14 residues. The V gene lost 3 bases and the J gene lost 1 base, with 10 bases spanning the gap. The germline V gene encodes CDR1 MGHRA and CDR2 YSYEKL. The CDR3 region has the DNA TGCGCCAGCAGCCAGGGGGCATATTCCTACGAGCAGTACTTC. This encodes CASSQGAYSYEQYF.

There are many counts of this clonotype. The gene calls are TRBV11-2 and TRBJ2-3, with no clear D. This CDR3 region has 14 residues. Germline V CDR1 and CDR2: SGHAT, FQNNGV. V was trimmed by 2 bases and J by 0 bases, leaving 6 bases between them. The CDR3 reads CASSLSVSTDTQYF. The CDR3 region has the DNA TGTGCCAGCAGCTTATCGGTTAGCACAGATACGCAGTATTTT.

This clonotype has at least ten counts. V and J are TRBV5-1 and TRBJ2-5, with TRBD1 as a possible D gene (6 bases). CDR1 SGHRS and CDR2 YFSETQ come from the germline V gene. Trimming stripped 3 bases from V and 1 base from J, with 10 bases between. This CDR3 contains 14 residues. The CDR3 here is CASSYRVLQETQYF. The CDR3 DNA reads TGCGCCAGCAGCTACAGGGTACTCCAAGAGACCCAGTACTTC.

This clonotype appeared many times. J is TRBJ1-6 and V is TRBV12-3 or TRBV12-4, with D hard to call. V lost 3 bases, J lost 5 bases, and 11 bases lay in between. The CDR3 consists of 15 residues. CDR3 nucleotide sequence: TGTGCCAGCAGTTTGCGAGGAGGCCATAATTCACCCCTCCACTTT. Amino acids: CASSLRGGHNSPLHF.

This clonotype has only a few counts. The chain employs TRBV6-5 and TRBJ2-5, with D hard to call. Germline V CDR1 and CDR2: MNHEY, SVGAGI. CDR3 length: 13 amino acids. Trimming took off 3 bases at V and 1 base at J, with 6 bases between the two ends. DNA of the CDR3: TGTGCCAGCAGTTATGGTCCCCAAGAGACCCAGTACTTC. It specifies CASSYGPQETQYF.

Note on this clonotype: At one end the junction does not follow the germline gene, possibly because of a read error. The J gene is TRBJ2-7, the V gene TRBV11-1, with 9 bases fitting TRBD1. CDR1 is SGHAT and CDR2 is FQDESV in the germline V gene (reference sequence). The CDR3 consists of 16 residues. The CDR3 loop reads CTSSRISGTGSYEQHF. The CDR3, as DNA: TGTACCAGCAGCCGCATCTCCGGGACAGGGTCCTACGAGCAACACTTC.

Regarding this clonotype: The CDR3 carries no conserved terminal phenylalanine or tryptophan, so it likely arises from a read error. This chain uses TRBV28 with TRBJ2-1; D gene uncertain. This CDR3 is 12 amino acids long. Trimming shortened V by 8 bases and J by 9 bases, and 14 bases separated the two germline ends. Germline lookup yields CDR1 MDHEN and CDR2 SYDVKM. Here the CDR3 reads CASSTPIGEQFL. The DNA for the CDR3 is TGTGCCAGCTCAACACCTATAGGTGAGCAGTTCTTA.

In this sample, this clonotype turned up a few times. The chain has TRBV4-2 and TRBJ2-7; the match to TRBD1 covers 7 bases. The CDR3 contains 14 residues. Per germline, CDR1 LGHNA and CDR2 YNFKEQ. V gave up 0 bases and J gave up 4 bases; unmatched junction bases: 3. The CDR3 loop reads CASSQEGRGYEQYF. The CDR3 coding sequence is TGTGCCAGCAGCCAAGAAGGCAGGGGGTACGAGCAGTACTTC.

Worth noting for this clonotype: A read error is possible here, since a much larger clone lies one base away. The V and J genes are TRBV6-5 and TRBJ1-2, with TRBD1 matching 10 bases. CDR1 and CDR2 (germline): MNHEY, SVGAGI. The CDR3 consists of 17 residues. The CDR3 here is CTSRDWDRGASNYGYTF. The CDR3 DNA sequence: TGTACCAGCAGGGACTGGGACAGGGGTGCATCTAACTATGGCTACACCTTC.

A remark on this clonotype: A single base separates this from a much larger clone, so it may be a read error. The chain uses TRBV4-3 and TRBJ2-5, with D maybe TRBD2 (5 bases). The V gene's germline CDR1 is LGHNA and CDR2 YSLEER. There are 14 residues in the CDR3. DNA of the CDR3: TGCACCAGCAGCCAACTTCGGGATTTTGAGACCCAGTACTTC. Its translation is CTSSQLRDFETQYF.

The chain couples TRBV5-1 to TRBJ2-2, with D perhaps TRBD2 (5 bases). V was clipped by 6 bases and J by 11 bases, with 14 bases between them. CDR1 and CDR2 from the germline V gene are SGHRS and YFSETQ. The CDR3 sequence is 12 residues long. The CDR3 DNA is TGCGCCAGCACCTACATCGGGGTTGAGCTGTTTTTT. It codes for CASTYIGVELFF. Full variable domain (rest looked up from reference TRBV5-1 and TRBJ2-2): KAGVTQTPRYLIKTRGQQVTLSCSPISGHRSVSWYQQTPGQGLQFLFEYFSETQRNKGNFPGRFSGRQFSNSRSEMNVSTLELGDSALYLCASTYIGVELFFGEGSRLTVL.

In DNA form, the CDR3 reads TGTGCCAGCAGGGGGACGTTTGAGCAGTACTTC. Translated, it gives CASRGTFEQYF. The V and J genes are TRBV28 and TRBJ2-7; possibly TRBD1 or TRBD2 for D (5 bases each). This CDR3 has 11 residues. The V and J ends lost 6 bases and 7 bases respectively, with 10 bases between them. Germline CDR1 and CDR2: MDHEN and SYDVKM.

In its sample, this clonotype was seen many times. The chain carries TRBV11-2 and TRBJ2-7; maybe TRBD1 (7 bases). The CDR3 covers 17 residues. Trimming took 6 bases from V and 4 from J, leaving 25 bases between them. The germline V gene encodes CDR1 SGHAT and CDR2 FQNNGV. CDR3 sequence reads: CASRLRVVAGQRYEQYF. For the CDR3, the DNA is TGTGCCAGCAGACTAAGAGTGGTGGCGGGACAGAGGTACGAGCAGTACTTC. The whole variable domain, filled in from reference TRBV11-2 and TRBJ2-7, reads EAGVAQSPRYKIIEKRQSVAFWCNPISGHATLYWYQQILGQGPKLLIQFQNNGVVDDSQLPKDRFSAERLKGVDSTLKIQPAKLEDSAVYLCASRLRVVAGQRYEQYFGPGTRLTVT.

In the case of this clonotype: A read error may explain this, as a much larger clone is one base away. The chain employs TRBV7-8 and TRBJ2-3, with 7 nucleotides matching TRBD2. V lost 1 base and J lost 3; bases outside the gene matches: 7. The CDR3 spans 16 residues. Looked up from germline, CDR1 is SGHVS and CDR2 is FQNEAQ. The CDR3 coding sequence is TGTGCCAGCAGCTTAGGTGGGAGGGTGGATACAGATACGCAGTATTTT. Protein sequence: CASSLGGRVDTDTQYF.

The CDR3 nucleotides read TGTGCCAGAAGTTTCCAGGGAGGCACTGAAGCTTTCTTT. Translated: CARSFQGGTEAFF. The rearrangement joins TRBV11-3 to TRBJ1-1; D might be TRBD1 (5 bases). Trimming took 9 bases from V and 4 from J, leaving 15 bases between them. CDR3 length equals 13 residues. Germline assignment: CDR1 SGHNT and CDR2 YENEEA.

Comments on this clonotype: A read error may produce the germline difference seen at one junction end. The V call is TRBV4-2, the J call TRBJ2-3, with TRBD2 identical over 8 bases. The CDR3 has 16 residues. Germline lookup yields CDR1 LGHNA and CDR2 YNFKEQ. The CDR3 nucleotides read TGTACCAGCAGCCAAGTCGATAGCGGGGATACAGATACGCAGTATTTT. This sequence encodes CTSSQVDSGDTDTQYF.

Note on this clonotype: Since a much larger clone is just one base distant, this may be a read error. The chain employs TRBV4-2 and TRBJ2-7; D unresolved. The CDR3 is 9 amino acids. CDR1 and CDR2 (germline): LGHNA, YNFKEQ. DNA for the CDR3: TGTGTCAGCACCCTAAGGCAGTACTTC. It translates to CVSTLRQYF.